The 32 T cell receptor beta chains in this list originate from one sample, sequenced in a study of tumor-infiltrating lymphocytes in oesophageal squamous cell carcinoma. TCRdb re-called the PCR reads through MiXCR, storing one row per CDR3 protein. The sample has roughly 21,000 distinct CDR3 sequences, 36% seen once. Material: esophageal tumor tissue. The source of these receptors is a male donor with esophageal squamous cell carcinoma.

In its sample, this clonotype was seen a few times. CDR3: CASSGRARLNEQFF. CDR3 nucleotides: TGTGCCAGCAGCGGGAGGGCCCGATTGAATGAGCAGTTCTTC. The chain is built from TRBV2 and TRBJ2-1; 8 nucleotides line up with TRBD2. Trimming cost V 6 bases and J 7 bases; bases outside gene matches: 8. This CDR3 contains 14 residues. Germline V lookup: CDR1 SNHLY, CDR2 FYNNEI. Complete variable domain (other parts from reference TRBV2 and TRBJ2-1): EPEVTQTPSHQVTQMGQEVILRCVPISNHLYFYWYRQILGQKVEFLVSFYNNEISEKSEIFDDQFSVERPDGSNFTLKIRSTKLEDSAMYFCASSGRARLNEQFFGPGTRLTVL.

At least ten counts were recorded for this clonotype. V gene TRBV11-2 combines with J gene TRBJ1-3; weak D call: TRBD1 (6 bases). There are 16 residues in the CDR3. CDR1 is SGHAT and CDR2 is FQNNGV in the germline V gene. V gave up 7 bases and J gave up 0 bases, with 16 bases separating them. The CDR3 reads CASNHRQDSSGNTIYF. In nucleotides, the CDR3 is TGTGCCAGCAACCACAGACAGGACTCCTCTGGAAACACCATATATTTT.

As to this clonotype: A much larger clone is a single base away; this may be a read error. This chain connects TRBV7-3 to TRBJ2-1, with unresolved D. TRBJ2-7 explains the end of the DNA better; the J call may be wrong. This CDR3 contains 14 residues. In germline, CDR1 is SGHTA, CDR2 FQGTGA. The chain's CDR3 is CASSLLLTYSEQYF. The CDR3 coding sequence is TGTGCCAGCAGCCTTCTACTCACATACTCAGAGCAGTACTTC.

As to this clonotype: Just one base apart from a much larger clone, this may be a read error. V gene TRBV5-4 combines with J gene TRBJ2-1, with 7 bases lining up with TRBD2. The V gene's germline CDR1 is SGHNT and CDR2 YYREEE (reference sequence). CDR3 length: 14 amino acids. CDR3 coding DNA: TGCGCCAGTCACCTAGCGGCGAGAGGGAGCGAGCAGTTCTTC. This sequence encodes CASHLAARGSEQFF. The full variable domain, in which reference TRBV5-4 and TRBJ2-1 provide the parts outside the CDR3, is ETGVTQSPTHLIKTRGQQVTLRCSSQSGHNTVSWYQQALGQGPQFIFQYYREEENGRGNFPPRFSGLQFPNYSSELNVNALELDDSALYLCASHLAARGSEQFFGPGTRLTVL.

The chain is built from TRBV7-2 and TRBJ2-7, with TRBD2 identical over 7 bases. The trim removed 8 bases at V and 5 bases at J, leaving 12 bases unmatched. The CDR3 sequence is 14 residues long. CDR1 is SGHTA, CDR2 FQGNSA, per germline. CDR3 protein: CASSFYERGDEQYF. CDR3 DNA: TGTGCCAGCTCCTTTTATGAGCGGGGCGACGAGCAGTACTTC.

This clonotype was picked up many times. The genes are TRBV6-1 and TRBJ2-5, with 7 bases identical to TRBD1. CDR3 length: 15 amino acids. CDR1 and CDR2 (germline): MNHNS, SASEGT. V shed 1 base, J shed 4 bases, and the junction held 6 bases outside the gene matches. The CDR3 DNA sequence: TGTGCCAGCAGTGAAGTAGGGGGCGTGGGAGAGACCCAGTACTTC. It translates to CASSEVGGVGETQYF.

This clonotype was seen repeatedly, ten times or more. A single base separates this from a much larger clone, so it may be a read error. V gene TRBV6-2 or TRBV6-3 combines with J gene TRBJ2-5; D ambiguous. V was pared by 2 bases and J by 11 bases, with 15 bases between. The CDR3 has 13 amino acids. Germline V gene data show CDR1 as MNHEY and CDR2 as SVGEGT. DNA of the CDR3: TGTGCCAGCAGTTACGGCTCTAACAATGAGCAGTACTTC. It specifies CASSYGSNNEQYF.

Remarks on this clonotype: Because it lacks the conserved phenylalanine or tryptophan at the end, this CDR3 is likely a read error. The DNA is omitted, as the CDR3 cannot be located on it reliably, and the CDR3 follows TCRdb's listing. The gene calls are TRBV27 and TRBJ2-5; the D call TRBD1 from the table was never checked on the DNA. In germline, CDR1 is MNHEY, CDR2 SMNVEV (reference sequence). Inclusive of both ends, the CDR3 amounts to 8 amino acids. This CDR3 is CASSFKGG.

The chain employs TRBV7-6 and TRBJ2-1; 8 bases map to TRBD2. After removal of 1 base from V and 8 bases from J, the junction contained 10 bases not matched to a gene. The CDR3 contains 16 residues. CDR1 and CDR2 from the germline V gene are SGHVS and FNYEAQ. This chain's CDR3 is CASSLEAGTRVDEQFF. The DNA for the CDR3 is TGTGCCAGCAGCTTAGAGGCGGGGACTAGAGTGGATGAGCAGTTCTTC.

This clonotype was seen many times. The chain has TRBV10-3 and TRBJ2-5, with TRBD1 matching 9 bases. Looked up from germline, CDR1 is ENHRY and CDR2 is SYGVKD. With 10 bases clipped from V and 0 bases from J, the junction kept 9 bases outside the gene matches. The CDR3 has 15 residues. The CDR3 reads CATSPGQGYQETQYF. CDR3 nucleotide sequence: TGTGCCACCAGCCCGGGACAGGGTTACCAAGAGACCCAGTACTTC.

This clonotype was seen many times. V and J are TRBV4-3 and TRBJ1-3; 7 bases agree with TRBD1. CDR1 and CDR2 from the germline V gene are LGHNA and YSLEER. CDR3 size: 17 residues. V gave up 4 bases and J gave up 2 bases; unmatched junction bases: 11. In nucleotides, the CDR3 is TGCGCCAGCAGCCGATACTACAGGGGAAATGCTGGAAACACCATATATTTT. The encoded protein is CASSRYYRGNAGNTIYF.

This clonotype was recorded at least ten times. V gene TRBV7-2 combines with J gene TRBJ2-7; D may be TRBD1 (5 bases). The CDR3 extends over 14 amino acids. Trimming took 4 bases from V and 6 from J, leaving 16 bases between them. CDR1 SGHTA and CDR2 FQGNSA come from the germline V gene. The DNA for the CDR3 is TGTGCCAGCAGCTCAGGCGGCAGGGTGCTCGAGCAGTACTTC. This sequence encodes CASSSGGRVLEQYF.

This clonotype rates as large. The chain uses TRBV28 and TRBJ1-1; D possibly corresponds to TRBD1 (5 bases). The CDR3 contains 14 residues. From germline, CDR1 is MDHEN and CDR2 SYDVKM. Trimming cost V 3 bases and J 7 bases, with 15 bases left between them. The CDR3 nucleotides read TGTGCCAGCAGTTTGGACTGGGGGAGAGGTGAAGCTTTCTTT. This gives the protein CASSLDWGRGEAFF. Using reference TRBV28 and TRBJ1-1 for the parts outside the CDR3, the full variable domain is DVKVTQSSRYLVKRTGEKVFLECVQDMDHENMFWYRQDPGLGLRLIYFSYDVKMKEKGDIPEGYSVSREKKERFSLILESASTNQTSMYLCASSLDWGRGEAFFGQGTRLTVV.

This clonotype was detected once. The genes are TRBV18 and TRBJ2-5, with 8 bases lining up with TRBD1. Losses at the gene ends were 1 base for V and 11 bases for J; bases not matched to a gene: 18. Germline CDR1 and CDR2: KGHSH and LQKENI. This CDR3 spans 17 amino acids. CDR3 sequence (DNA): TGTGCCAGCTCACCACGTACGACAGGGGACTCCTACAATGAGCAGTACTTC. Translation: CASSPRTTGDSYNEQYF.

The rearrangement joins TRBV7-2 to TRBJ2-7, with D perhaps matching TRBD1 (5 bases). Trimming took 3 bases from V and 4 from J, leaving 13 bases between them. The CDR3 contains 14 residues. CDR1 SGHTA and CDR2 FQGNSA come from the germline V gene. CDR3 DNA sequence: TGTGCCAGCAGCTTCCCAGGGCCACAATACGAGCAGTACTTC. The encoded protein is CASSFPGPQYEQYF.

This clonotype rates as medium-sized. V gene TRBV7-9 combines with J gene TRBJ1-1, with 7 bases identical to TRBD1. Germline trimming cut 4 bases from V and 7 bases from J; bases unmatched to any gene: 6. The CDR3 is made up of 13 amino acids. CDR1 is SEHNR, CDR2 FQNEAQ, per germline (reference sequence). CDR3 sequence (DNA): TGTGCCAGCAGCTCAACAGGGGTGGATGAAGCTTTCTTT. Amino acid sequence: CASSSTGVDEAFF. Full variable domain (outside the CDR3, taken from reference TRBV7-9 and TRBJ1-1): DTGVSQNPRHKITKRGQNVTFRCDPISEHNRLYWYRQTLGQGPEFLTYFQNEAQLEKSRLLSDRFSAERPKGSFSTLEIQRTEQGDSAMYLCASSSTGVDEAFFGQGTRLTVV.

The V call is TRBV28, the J call TRBJ2-7, with D possibly called TRBD1 or TRBD2 (5 bases each). The DNA matches TRBJ2-5 better at its end, which makes the J call doubtful. The CDR3 extends over 15 amino acids. Germline CDR1 MDHEN, CDR2 SYDVKM. This CDR3 is CASSLRFRGGETQYF. The CDR3 nucleotides are TGTGCCAGCAGTTTAAGGTTCCGGGGCGGAGAGACCCAGTACTTC.

The table lists this clonotype with a few counts. Here the CDR3 DNA reads TGTGCCAGCAGCCCGGGACAGGGATCCTACGAGCAGTACTTC. This translates into CASSPGQGSYEQYF. The chain uses TRBV5-4 and TRBJ2-3; 9 bases are shared with TRBD1. The closer fit of TRBJ2-7 to the DNA end suggests the J call may be wrong. Germline CDR1 is SGHNT and CDR2 is YYREEE (reference sequence). This CDR3 has 14 amino acids.

This clonotype was found a few times. V gene TRBV15 combines with J gene TRBJ2-7; TRBD1 aligns across 8 bases. The CDR3 loop spans 15 amino acids. V shed 0 bases and J 3 bases; nucleotides not matched to a gene: 4. Germline CDR1 LNHNV, CDR2 YYDKDF (reference sequence). CDR3 DNA: TGTGCCACCAGCAGAGATACAGGGGGATACTACGAGCAGTACTTC. Its translation: CATSRDTGGYYEQYF.

The chain links TRBV7-2 to TRBJ2-5; TRBD2 matches at 10 bases. Germline lookup yields CDR1 SGHTA and CDR2 FQGNSA. V shed 6 bases and J 11 bases; nucleotides not matched to a gene: 15. The CDR3 has 15 residues. CDR3 DNA sequence: TGTGCCAGCAGATCTAGCGGGAGTCTTTACAATGAGCAGTACTTC. Its translation is CASRSSGSLYNEQYF.

This clonotype was recorded many times. The V and J genes are TRBV6-1 and TRBJ1-2; TRBD1 aligns across 9 bases. There are 14 residues in the CDR3. Germline V gene data show CDR1 as MNHNS and CDR2 as SASEGT. V lost 7 bases and J lost 0; bases outside the gene matches: 3. CDR3 region: CASTRTGANYGYTF. DNA of the CDR3: TGTGCCAGCACCCGGACAGGGGCTAACTATGGCTACACCTTC.

On this clonotype itself: Without the conserved terminal phenylalanine or tryptophan, this CDR3 likely stems from a read error. It is unclear where the CDR3 begins or ends on the DNA, so no DNA is shown, and the CDR3 is as TCRdb lists it. The chain uses TRBV7-2 and TRBJ2-7; TRBD1, as called in the table, went unchecked against the DNA. CDR1 SGHTA and CDR2 FQGNSA come from the germline V gene. The CDR3 contains 16 residues when both ends are counted. The CDR3 spells CASSLAPGGETQYFGS.

The CDR3 DNA reads as TGTGCCAGCAGTCCCAGTGTTGGTGAAAAACTGTTTTTT. This translates into CASSPSVGEKLFF. V usage is TRBV9 and J usage is TRBJ1-4; D gene unclear. V lost 5 bases, J lost 7 bases, and 12 bases lay in between. The CDR3 totals 13 residues. Germline CDR1 is SGDLS and CDR2 is YYNGEE.

This clonotype was counted at least ten times. The chain employs TRBV6-1 and TRBJ1-5, with unresolved D. The CDR3 has 18 residues. Germline V gene lookup returns CDR1 MNHNS and CDR2 SASEGT. V lost 1 base to trimming and J lost 0 bases, with 16 bases between them. CDR3 sequence: CASSEGIRVPYSNQPQHF. The CDR3 nucleotides are TGTGCCAGCAGTGAAGGTATAAGGGTCCCCTATAGCAATCAGCCCCAGCATTTT.

This clonotype was counted once. The J gene is TRBJ2-1, the V gene TRBV11-2, with D perhaps given as TRBD1 or TRBD2 (5 bases each). Matching the DNA end better, TRBJ2-5 makes the J call doubtful. This CDR3 contains 11 residues. Germline V gene sequence: CDR1 SGHAT, CDR2 FQNNGV. The CDR3 sequence: CASEAGRTQYF. The CDR3, as DNA: TGTGCCAGCGAGGCAGGGAGGACCCAGTACTTC.

This clonotype was counted between two and nine times. The chain uses TRBV24-1 and TRBJ2-1; TRBD1 aligns across 9 bases. Germline lookup yields CDR1 KGHDR and CDR2 SFDVKD. V was pared by 3 bases and J by 5 bases, with 7 bases of the junction left unmatched. The CDR3 spans 16 residues. CDR3: CATSDMGTGNDNEQFF. CDR3 DNA: TGTGCCACCAGTGATATGGGGACAGGGAACGACAATGAGCAGTTCTTC.

This clonotype was seen many times. The chain uses TRBV9 and TRBJ1-5; D is unresolved. V dropped 0 bases and J dropped 2 bases, with 6 bases sitting between them. CDR1 and CDR2 (germline): SGDLS, YYNGEE. The CDR3 is 14 amino acids. The CDR3 region has the DNA TGTGCCAGCAGCGTAGACCACGGCAATCAGCCCCAGCATTTT. The encoded protein is CASSVDHGNQPQHF.

The chain joins TRBV2 to TRBJ2-1, with 11 positions matching TRBD2. The J call could be wrong; TRBJ2-5 is a better fit for the DNA end. CDR3 length: 14 amino acids. Germline-derived CDR1 and CDR2 are SNHLY and FYNNEI. The CDR3: CASIFSGRAETQYF. CDR3 bases: TGTGCCAGCATCTTTAGCGGGAGGGCGGAGACCCAGTACTTC.

This clonotype was seen ten or more times. This rearrangement joins TRBV6-1 to TRBJ1-1; 7 bases agree with TRBD1. CDR1 is MNHNS and CDR2 is SASEGT in the germline V gene. The CDR3 sequence is 13 residues long. V lost 9 bases, J lost 0 bases, and 4 bases stayed unmatched. CDR3 in amino acids: CARTGDMNTEAFF. The CDR3 DNA follows: TGTGCCAGAACAGGGGACATGAACACTGAAGCTTTCTTT.

Of note for this clonotype: This could be a read error, since a much larger clone is one nucleotide away. The chain joins TRBV18 to TRBJ2-1; 12 positions agree with TRBD2. The V gene's germline CDR1 is KGHSH and CDR2 LQKENI. The CDR3 spans 15 residues. Trimming took 3 bases from V and 10 from J; bases not matched to a gene: 7. The CDR3 bases are TGTGCCAGCTCACCGACTAGCGGGAGAGCTTACGAGCAGTTCTTC. Its translation: CASSPTSGRAYEQFF.

DNA of the CDR3: TGTGCCAGCAGTTTAAAGGGGACTAATCACCGGAATGAGCAGTTCTTC. Encoded protein: CASSLKGTNHRNEQFF. The chain uses TRBV27 and TRBJ2-3; 7 bases are a match to TRBD2. Judging by the DNA end, TRBJ2-1 fits better; the J call may be wrong. The germline CDR1 and CDR2 sequences are MNHEY and SMNVEV (reference sequence). CDR3 length: 16 residues.

This clonotype turned up a few times. With a much larger clone just one base away, this may be a read error. The rearrangement links TRBV10-2 to TRBJ2-3, with 11 bases matching TRBD2. The CDR3 consists of 15 residues. Germline V lookup: CDR1 WSHSY, CDR2 SAAADI. V lost 6 bases, J lost 14 bases, and 16 bases stayed unmatched. The CDR3 DNA reads as TGCGCCAGCAGGGAGACTAGCGGGAACACCGGGGAGCTGTATTTT. The encoded protein is CASRETSGNTGELYF.